A single sample gave rise to the 3 T cell receptor beta chains below, sequenced in a study of blood T cell repertoires in COVID-19. This table comes from immunoSEQ multiplex PCR, and its TCRdb copy is limited to in-frame clones, with some not included. The data show tens of thousands of clones, around 80% seen once. Specimen: peripheral blood. These TCRs come from a human donor in a cohort sampled during active COVID-19.

The chain employs TRBV11-2 and TRBJ2-5; D is uncertain. V dropped 2 bases and J dropped 3 bases, with 7 bases sitting between them. The CDR3 spans 13 residues. The V gene's germline CDR1 is SGHAT and CDR2 FQNNGV. CDR3 bases: TGTGCCAGCAGCTTAAATCGGGAAGAGACCCAGTACTTC. Protein: CASSLNREETQYF.

This clone was seen a handful of times. The V call is TRBV7-6, the J call TRBJ1-1, with 8 bases fitting TRBD1. V shed 5 bases, J shed 3 bases, and the junction held 5 bases outside the gene matches. CDR3 length: 14 residues. The germline V gene encodes CDR1 SGHVS and CDR2 FNYEAQ. CDR3 in DNA: TGTGCCAGCAGCCGTACAGGGGGGGACACTGAAGCTTTCTTT. It specifies CASSRTGGDTEAFF.

The chain uses TRBV5-1 and TRBJ1-2; 9 positions match TRBD1. The germline V gene encodes CDR1 SGHRS and CDR2 YFSETQ. The ends lost 1 base at V and 4 bases at J; junction bases unmatched: 5. The CDR3 totals 15 residues. The CDR3 loop is CASSLSDRGGYGYTF. CDR3 in DNA: TGCGCCAGCAGCTTGTCGGACAGGGGAGGCTATGGCTACACCTTC.